The 8 T cell receptor beta chains in this list originate from one sample, sequenced in a study of blood T cell repertoires in COVID-19. Sequencing was performed with immunoSEQ multiplex PCR; in TCRdb, only in-frame clones are kept and a portion is missing. The sample lists some 150,000 clones, roughly three quarters seen once, with about 4% in the top ten. The sequenced sample was peripheral blood. Every receptor here comes from a man aged 55 to 70 with acute or convalescent COVID-19.

This clone was recorded only once. The chain uses TRBV7-2 and TRBJ2-3; 10 positions agree with TRBD2. Losses at the gene ends were 1 base for V and 4 bases for J; bases not matched to a gene: 5. CDR1 and CDR2 from the germline V gene are SGHTA and FQGNSA. The CDR3 loop spans 16 amino acids. CDR3 loop: CASSLDASGSSDTQYF. DNA for the CDR3: TGTGCCAGCAGCTTAGATGCTAGCGGGAGCTCAGATACGCAGTATTTT.

The chain carries TRBV10-3 and TRBJ2-7; TRBD2 matches 9 bases. This CDR3 region has 16 residues. Germline-derived CDR1 and CDR2 are ENHRY and SYGVKD. Trimming cost V 2 bases and J 0 bases; bases outside gene matches: 5. Written as DNA, the CDR3 is TGTGCCATCAGTGAGGTGGGTAGCGGGAGCTCCTACGAGCAGTACTTC. The encoded protein is CAISEVGSGSSYEQYF.

The V gene is TRBV6-5, the J gene TRBJ1-4; tentative D call: TRBD1 (5 bases). V shed 2 bases and J shed 7 bases, with 11 bases lying between them. Germline CDR1 is MNHEY and CDR2 is SVGAGI. This CDR3 has 14 amino acids. The CDR3 loop reads CASSYGALGEKLFF. The CDR3 DNA reads TGTGCCAGCAGTTACGGGGCCTTGGGTGAAAAACTGTTTTTT.

V and J are TRBV27 and TRBJ1-3; 8 bases map to TRBD1. Germline assignment: CDR1 MNHEY and CDR2 SMNVEV (reference sequence). Unmatched junction bases numbered 2, after V lost 4 bases and J lost 3 bases. The CDR3 length is 14 residues. The CDR3 is CASSSQGGGNTIYF. The DNA for the CDR3 is TGTGCCAGCAGTTCACAGGGGGGTGGAAACACCATATATTTT.

J is TRBJ2-2 and V is TRBV5-5; no clear D. The V gene's germline CDR1 is SGHKS and CDR2 YYEKEE (reference sequence). This CDR3 is 17 amino acids long. V lost 0 bases and J lost 5, with 17 bases in between. CDR3 protein: CASSLGPPRGGTGELFF. The CDR3, as DNA: TGTGCCAGCAGCTTGGGTCCACCGCGAGGTGGTACCGGGGAGCTGTTTTTT.

The J gene is TRBJ2-3, the V gene TRBV15; 9 positions agree with TRBD2. The CDR3 contains 18 residues. Germline loops: CDR1 LNHNV, CDR2 YYDKDF (reference sequence). The ends lost 0 bases at V and 4 bases at J; junction bases unmatched: 11. CDR3 DNA: TGTGCCACCAGCAGAGATAGTCGGGCGGGAGGGATGGCAGATACGCAGTATTTT. It specifies CATSRDSRAGGMADTQYF.

V gene TRBV5-1 combines with J gene TRBJ2-7; 8 bases line up with TRBD1. There are 16 residues in the CDR3. Germline CDR1 and CDR2: SGHRS and YFSETQ. Unmatched junction bases numbered 15, after V lost 4 bases and J lost 6 bases. The CDR3 nucleotides are TGCGCCAGCAGCCACCCGGACAGGGATTGGGGATCCGAGCAGTACTTC. Residues: CASSHPDRDWGSEQYF.

In this sample, this clone turned up a few times. The chain combines TRBV5-1 with TRBJ1-6; 7 bases match TRBD1. Germline V gene data show CDR1 as SGHRS and CDR2 as YFSETQ. The CDR3 loop spans 16 amino acids. The V and J ends lost 4 bases and 5 bases, in that order; junction bases with no gene match: 9. The CDR3 DNA sequence: TGCGCCAGCAGCACCGGGACAGACGGCCATAATTCACCCCTCCACTTT. Its translation: CASSTGTDGHNSPLHF.